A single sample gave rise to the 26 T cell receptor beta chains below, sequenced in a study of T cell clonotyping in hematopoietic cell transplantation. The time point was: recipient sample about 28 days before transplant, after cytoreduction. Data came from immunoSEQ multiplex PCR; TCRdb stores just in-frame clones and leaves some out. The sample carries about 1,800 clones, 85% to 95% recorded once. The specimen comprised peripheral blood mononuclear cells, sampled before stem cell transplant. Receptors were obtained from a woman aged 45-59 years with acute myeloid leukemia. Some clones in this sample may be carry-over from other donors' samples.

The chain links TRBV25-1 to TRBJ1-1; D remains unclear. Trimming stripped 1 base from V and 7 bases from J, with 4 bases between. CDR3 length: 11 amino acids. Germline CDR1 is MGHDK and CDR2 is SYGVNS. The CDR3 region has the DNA TGTGCCAGCAGTGAATGGAATGAAGCTTTCTTT. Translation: CASSEWNEAFF.

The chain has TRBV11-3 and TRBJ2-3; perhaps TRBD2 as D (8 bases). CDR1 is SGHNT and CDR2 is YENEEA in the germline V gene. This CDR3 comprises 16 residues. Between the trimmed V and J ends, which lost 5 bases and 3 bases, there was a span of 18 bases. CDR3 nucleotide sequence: TGTGCCAGCAGCCAGGGGGATAGCGGGGTGACAGATACGCAGTATTTT. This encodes CASSQGDSGVTDTQYF. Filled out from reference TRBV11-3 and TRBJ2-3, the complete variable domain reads EAGVVQSPRYKIIEKKQPVAFWCNPISGHNTLYWYLQNLGQGPELLIRYENEEAVDDSQLPKDRFSAERLKGVDSTLKIQPAELGDSAVYLCASSQGDSGVTDTQYFGPGTRLTVL.

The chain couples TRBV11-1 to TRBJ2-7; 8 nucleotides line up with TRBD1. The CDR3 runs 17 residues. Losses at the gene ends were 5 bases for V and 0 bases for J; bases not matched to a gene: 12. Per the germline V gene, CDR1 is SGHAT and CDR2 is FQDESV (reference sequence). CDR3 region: CASSLLAGQGRSYEQYF. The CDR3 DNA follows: TGTGCCAGCAGCCTTCTCGCCGGACAGGGCCGCTCCTACGAGCAGTACTTC.

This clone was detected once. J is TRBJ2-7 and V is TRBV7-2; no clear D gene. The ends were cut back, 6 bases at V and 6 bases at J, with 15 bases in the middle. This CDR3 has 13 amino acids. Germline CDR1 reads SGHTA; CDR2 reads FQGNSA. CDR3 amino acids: CASSSGPFLEQYF. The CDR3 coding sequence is TGTGCCAGCAGTTCCGGGCCTTTCCTCGAGCAGTACTTC.

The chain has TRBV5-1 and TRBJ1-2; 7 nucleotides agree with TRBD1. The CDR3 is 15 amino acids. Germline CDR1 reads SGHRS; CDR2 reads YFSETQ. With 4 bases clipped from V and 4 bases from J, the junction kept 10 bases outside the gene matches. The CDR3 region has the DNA TGCGCCAGCAGCCTCGACAGGGCCACGGCCTATGGCTACACCTTC. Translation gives CASSLDRATAYGYTF.

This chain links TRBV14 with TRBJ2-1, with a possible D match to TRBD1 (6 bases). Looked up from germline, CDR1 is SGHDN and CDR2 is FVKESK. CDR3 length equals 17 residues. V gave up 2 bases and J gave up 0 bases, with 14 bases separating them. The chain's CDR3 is CASSQRWQDSSYNEQFF. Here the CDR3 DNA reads TGTGCCAGCAGCCAAAGGTGGCAGGACAGCTCCTACAATGAGCAGTTCTTC.

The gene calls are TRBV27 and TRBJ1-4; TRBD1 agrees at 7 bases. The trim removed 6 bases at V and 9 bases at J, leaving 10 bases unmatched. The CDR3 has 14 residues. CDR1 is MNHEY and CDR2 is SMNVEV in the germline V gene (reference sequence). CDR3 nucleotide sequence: TGTGCCAGCAGGCCCAGGGGGGCCATGAAAAAACTGTTTTTT. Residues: CASRPRGAMKKLFF.

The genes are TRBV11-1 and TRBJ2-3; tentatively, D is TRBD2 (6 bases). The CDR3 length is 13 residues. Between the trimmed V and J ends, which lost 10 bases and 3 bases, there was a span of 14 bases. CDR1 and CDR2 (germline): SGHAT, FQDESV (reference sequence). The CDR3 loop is CATNLGGTDTQYF. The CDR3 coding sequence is TGTGCCACCAACCTAGGAGGGACAGATACGCAGTATTTT.

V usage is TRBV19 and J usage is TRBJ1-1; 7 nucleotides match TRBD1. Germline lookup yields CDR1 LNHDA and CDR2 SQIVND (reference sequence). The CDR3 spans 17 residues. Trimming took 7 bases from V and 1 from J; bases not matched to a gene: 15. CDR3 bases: TGTGCCAGTATCCCCAGGGGGAGTCAGTTTGGGAACACTGAAGCTTTCTTT. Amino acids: CASIPRGSQFGNTEAFF.

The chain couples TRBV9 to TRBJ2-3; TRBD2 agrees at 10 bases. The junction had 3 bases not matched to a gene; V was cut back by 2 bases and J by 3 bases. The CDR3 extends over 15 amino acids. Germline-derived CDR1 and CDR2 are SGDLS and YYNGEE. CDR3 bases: TGTGCCAGCAGCGTCGGGACTAGCGTTACAGATACGCAGTATTTT. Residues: CASSVGTSVTDTQYF.

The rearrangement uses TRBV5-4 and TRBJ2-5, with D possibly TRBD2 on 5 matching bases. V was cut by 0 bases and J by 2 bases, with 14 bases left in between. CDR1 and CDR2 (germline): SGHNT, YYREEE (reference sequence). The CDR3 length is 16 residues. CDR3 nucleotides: TGTGCCAGCAGCTTGGGAGCCGGGAAAGGTCAAGAGACCCAGTACTTC. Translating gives CASSLGAGKGQETQYF.

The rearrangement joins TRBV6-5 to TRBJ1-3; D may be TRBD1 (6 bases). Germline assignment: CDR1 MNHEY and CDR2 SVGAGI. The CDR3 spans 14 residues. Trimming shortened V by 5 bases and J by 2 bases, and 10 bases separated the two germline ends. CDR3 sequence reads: CASSEGGTGNTIYF. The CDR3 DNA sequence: TGTGCCAGCAGTGAGGGGGGGACTGGAAACACCATATATTTT.

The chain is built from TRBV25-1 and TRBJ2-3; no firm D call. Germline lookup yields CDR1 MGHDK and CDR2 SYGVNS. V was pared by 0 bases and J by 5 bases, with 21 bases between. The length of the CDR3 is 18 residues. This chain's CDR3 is CASSEYHPGLVGLDTQYF. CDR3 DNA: TGTGCCAGCAGTGAATACCACCCCGGGCTAGTTGGGTTAGATACGCAGTATTTT.

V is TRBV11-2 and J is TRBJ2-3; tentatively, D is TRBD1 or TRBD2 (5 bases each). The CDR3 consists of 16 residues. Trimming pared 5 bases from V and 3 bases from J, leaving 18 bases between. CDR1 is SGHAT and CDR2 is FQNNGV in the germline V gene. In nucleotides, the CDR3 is TGTGCCAGCAGCCTCTGGGGGAAGGGTGGGACAGATACGCAGTATTTT. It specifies CASSLWGKGGTDTQYF.

DNA of the CDR3: TGTGCCAGCAGTGCAGGGTTAAATTCACCCCTCCACTTT. Its protein is CASSAGLNSPLHF. The gene calls are TRBV6-5 and TRBJ1-6; D perhaps matches TRBD1 (5 bases). V was cut by 5 bases and J by 7 bases, with 9 bases left in between. Germline V gene lookup returns CDR1 MNHEY and CDR2 SVGAGI. The CDR3 is 13 residues long.

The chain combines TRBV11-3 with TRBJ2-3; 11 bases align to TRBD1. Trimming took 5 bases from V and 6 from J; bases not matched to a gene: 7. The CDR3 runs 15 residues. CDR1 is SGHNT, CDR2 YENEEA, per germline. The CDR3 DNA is TGTGCCAGCAGCAAGAGGGACAGGGGGGCCGATACGCAGTATTTT. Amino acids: CASSKRDRGADTQYF.

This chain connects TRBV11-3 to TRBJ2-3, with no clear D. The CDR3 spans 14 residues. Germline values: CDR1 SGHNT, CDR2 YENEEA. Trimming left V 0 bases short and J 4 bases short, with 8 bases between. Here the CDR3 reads CASSLDGLPDTQYF. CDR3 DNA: TGTGCCAGCAGCTTAGATGGGTTACCAGATACGCAGTATTTT.

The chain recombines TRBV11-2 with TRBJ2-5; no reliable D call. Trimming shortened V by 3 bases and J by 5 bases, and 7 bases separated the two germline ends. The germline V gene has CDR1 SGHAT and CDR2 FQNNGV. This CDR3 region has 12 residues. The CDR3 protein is CASSFVQETQYF. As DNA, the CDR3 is TGTGCCAGCAGCTTCGTCCAGGAGACCCAGTACTTC.

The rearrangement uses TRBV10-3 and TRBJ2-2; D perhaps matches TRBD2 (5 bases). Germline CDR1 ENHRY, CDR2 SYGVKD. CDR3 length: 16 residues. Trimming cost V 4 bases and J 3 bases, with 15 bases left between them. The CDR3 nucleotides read TGTGCCATCAGTGTCGGGATTTCCCCGGACACCGGGGAGCTGTTTTTT. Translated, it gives CAISVGISPDTGELFF.

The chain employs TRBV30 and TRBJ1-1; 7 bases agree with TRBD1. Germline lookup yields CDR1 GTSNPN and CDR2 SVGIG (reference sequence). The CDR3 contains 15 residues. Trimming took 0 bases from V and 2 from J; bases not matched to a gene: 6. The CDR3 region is CAWSVRGGGNTEAFF. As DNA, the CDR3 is TGTGCCTGGAGTGTACGAGGGGGCGGCAACACTGAAGCTTTCTTT.

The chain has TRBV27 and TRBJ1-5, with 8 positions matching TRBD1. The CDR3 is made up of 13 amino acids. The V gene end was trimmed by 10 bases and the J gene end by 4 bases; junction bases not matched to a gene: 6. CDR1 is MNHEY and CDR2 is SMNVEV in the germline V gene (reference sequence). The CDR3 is CAISTGVNQPQHF. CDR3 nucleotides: TGTGCCATCTCGACAGGGGTAAATCAGCCCCAGCATTTT.

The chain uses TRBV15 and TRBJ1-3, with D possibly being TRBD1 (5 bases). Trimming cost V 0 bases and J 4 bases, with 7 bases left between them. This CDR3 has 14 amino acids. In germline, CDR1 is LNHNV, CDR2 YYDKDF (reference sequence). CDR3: CATSRDRQGNTIYF. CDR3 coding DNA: TGTGCCACCAGCAGAGATCGACAGGGAAACACCATATATTTT. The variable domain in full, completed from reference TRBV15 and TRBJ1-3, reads DAMVIQNPRYQVTQFGKPVTLSCSQTLNHNVMYWYQQKSSQAPKLLFHYYDKDFNNEADTPDNFQSRRPNTSFCFLDIRSPGLGDTAMYLCATSRDRQGNTIYFGEGSWLTVV.

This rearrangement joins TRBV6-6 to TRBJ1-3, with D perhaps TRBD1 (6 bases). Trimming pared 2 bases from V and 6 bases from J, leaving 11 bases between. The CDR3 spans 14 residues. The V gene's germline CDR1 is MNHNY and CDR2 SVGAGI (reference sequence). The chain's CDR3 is CASSYTQGSNTIYF. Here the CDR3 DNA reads TGTGCCAGCAGTTACACCCAGGGGTCAAACACCATATATTTT.

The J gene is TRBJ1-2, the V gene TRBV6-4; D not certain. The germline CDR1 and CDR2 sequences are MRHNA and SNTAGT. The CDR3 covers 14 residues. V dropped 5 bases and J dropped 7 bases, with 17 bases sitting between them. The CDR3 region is CASSLGEGSVGYTF. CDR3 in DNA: TGTGCCAGCAGTCTGGGCGAGGGCTCGGTTGGCTACACCTTC.

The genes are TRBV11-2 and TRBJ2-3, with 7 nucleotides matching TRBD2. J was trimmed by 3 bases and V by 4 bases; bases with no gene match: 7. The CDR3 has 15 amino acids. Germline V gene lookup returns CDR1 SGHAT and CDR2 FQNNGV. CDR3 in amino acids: CASSYSGYPTDTQYF. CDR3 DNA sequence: TGTGCCAGCAGCTATAGCGGGTATCCTACAGATACGCAGTATTTT.

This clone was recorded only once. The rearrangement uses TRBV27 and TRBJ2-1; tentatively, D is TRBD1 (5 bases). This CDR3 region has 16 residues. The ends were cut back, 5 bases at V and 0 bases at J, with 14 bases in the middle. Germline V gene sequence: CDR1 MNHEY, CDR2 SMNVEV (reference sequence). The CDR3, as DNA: TGTGCCAGCAGTCTACAGGCTATAAGCTCCTACAATGAGCAGTTCTTC. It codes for CASSLQAISSYNEQFF.